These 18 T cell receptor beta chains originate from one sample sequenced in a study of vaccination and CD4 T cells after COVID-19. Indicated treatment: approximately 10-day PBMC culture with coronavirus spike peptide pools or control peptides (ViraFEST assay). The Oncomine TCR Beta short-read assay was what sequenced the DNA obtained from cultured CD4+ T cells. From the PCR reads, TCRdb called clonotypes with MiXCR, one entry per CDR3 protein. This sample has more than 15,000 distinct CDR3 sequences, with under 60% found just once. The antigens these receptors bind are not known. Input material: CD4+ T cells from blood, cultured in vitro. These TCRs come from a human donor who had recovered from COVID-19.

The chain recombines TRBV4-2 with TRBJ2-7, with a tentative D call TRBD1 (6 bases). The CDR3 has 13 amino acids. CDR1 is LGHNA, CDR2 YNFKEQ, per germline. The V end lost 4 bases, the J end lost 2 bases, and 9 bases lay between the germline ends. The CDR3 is CASSRTGTYEQYF. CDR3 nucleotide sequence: TGTGCCAGCAGCCGAACAGGGACCTACGAGCAGTACTTC.

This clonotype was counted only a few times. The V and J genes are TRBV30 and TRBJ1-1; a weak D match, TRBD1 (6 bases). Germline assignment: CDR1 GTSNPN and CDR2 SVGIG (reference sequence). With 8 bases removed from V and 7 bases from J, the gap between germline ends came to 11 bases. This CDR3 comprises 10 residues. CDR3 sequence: CAGTQDEAFF. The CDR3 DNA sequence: TGTGCCGGGACACAGGATGAAGCTTTCTTT.

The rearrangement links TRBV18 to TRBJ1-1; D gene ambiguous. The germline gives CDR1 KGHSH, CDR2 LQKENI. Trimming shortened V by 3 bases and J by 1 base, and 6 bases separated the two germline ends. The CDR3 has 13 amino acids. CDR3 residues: CASSPSTNTEAFF. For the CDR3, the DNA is TGTGCCAGCTCACCTTCAACGAACACTGAAGCTTTCTTT.

CDR3 in DNA: TGCGCCAGCAGCCAGGGGGCCTTGAACACTGAAGCTTTCTTT. Its protein is CASSQGALNTEAFF. The chain combines TRBV4-1 with TRBJ1-1; the D gene is possibly TRBD1 (6 bases). Germline CDR1 and CDR2: MGHRA and YSYEKL. This CDR3 is built from 14 residues. V was shortened by 3 bases and J by 0 bases, with 8 bases between the two germline ends.

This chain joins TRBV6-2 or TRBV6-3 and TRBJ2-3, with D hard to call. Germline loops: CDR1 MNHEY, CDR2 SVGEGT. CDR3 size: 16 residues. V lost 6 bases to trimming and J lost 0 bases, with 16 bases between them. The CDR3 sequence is CASSQGRSPSTDTQYF. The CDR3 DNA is TGTGCCAGCAGCCAAGGACGGAGCCCTAGCACAGATACGCAGTATTTT.

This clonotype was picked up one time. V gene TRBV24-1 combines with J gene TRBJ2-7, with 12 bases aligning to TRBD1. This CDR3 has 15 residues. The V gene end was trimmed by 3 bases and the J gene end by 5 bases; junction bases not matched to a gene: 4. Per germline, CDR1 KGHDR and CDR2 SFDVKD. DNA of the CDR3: TGTGCCACCAGTGATGGGGACAGGGGGCTGAACGAGCAGTACTTC. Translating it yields CATSDGDRGLNEQYF.

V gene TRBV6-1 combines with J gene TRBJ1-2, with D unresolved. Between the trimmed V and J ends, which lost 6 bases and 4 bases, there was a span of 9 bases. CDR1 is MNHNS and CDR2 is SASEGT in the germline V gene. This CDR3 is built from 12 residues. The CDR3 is CASSLELYGYTF. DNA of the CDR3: TGTGCCAGCAGCCTCGAACTCTATGGCTACACCTTC.

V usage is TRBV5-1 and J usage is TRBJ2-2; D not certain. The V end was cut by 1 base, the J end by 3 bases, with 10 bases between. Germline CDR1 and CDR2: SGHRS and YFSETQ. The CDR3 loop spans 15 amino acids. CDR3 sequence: CASSLTRLYTGELFF. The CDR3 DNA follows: TGCGCCAGCAGCTTGACAAGATTATACACCGGGGAGCTGTTTTTT. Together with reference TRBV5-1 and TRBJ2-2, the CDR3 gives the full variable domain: KAGVTQTPRYLIKTRGQQVTLSCSPISGHRSVSWYQQTPGQGLQFLFEYFSETQRNKGNFPGRFSGRQFSNSRSEMNVSTLELGDSALYLCASSLTRLYTGELFFGEGSRLTVL.

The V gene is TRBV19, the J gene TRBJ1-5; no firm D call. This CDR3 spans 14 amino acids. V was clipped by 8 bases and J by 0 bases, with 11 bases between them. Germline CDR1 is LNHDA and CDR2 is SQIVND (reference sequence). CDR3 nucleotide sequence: TGTGCCAGTGCCGTAGGTTATAGCAATCAGCCCCAGCATTTT. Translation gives CASAVGYSNQPQHF.

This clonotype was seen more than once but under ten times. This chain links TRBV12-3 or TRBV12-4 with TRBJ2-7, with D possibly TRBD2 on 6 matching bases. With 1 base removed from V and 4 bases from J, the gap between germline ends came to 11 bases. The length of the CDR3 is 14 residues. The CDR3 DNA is TGTGCCAGCAGTTTAGGGTATGCGGGGTACGAGCAGTACTTC. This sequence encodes CASSLGYAGYEQYF.

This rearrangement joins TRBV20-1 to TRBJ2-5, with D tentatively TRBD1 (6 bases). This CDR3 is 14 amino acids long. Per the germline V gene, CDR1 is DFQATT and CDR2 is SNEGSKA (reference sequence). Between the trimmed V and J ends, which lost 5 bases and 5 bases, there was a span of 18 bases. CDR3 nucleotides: TGCAGTGCTTCTCATACAGGGTTATGGGAGACCCAGTACTTC. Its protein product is CSASHTGLWETQYF.

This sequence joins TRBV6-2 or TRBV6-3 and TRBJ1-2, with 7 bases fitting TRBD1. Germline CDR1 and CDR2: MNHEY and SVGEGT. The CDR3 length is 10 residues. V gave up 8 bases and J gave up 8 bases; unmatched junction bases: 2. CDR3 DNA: TGTGCCAGCTCGGACAGGGGCTACACCTTC. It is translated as CASSDRGYTF.

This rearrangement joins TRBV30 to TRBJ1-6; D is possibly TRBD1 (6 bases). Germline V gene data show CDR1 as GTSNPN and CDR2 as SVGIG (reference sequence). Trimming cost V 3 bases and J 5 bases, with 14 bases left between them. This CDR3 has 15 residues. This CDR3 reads CAWRMKQGNNSPLHF. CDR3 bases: TGTGCCTGGAGGATGAAACAGGGAAATAATTCACCCCTCCACTTT.

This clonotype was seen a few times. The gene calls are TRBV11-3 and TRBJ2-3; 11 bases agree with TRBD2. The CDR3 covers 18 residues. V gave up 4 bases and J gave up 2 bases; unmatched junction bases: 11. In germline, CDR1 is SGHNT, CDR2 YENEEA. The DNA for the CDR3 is TGTGCCAGCAGCTCCGGGACTAGCGGAGGAGGGGTCACAGATACGCAGTATTTT. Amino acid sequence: CASSSGTSGGGVTDTQYF.

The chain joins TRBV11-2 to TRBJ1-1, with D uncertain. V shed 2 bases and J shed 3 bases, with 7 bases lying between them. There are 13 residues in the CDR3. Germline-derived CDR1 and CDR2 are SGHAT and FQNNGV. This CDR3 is CASSLIRDTEAFF. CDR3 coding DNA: TGTGCCAGCAGCTTAATTAGGGACACTGAAGCTTTCTTT.

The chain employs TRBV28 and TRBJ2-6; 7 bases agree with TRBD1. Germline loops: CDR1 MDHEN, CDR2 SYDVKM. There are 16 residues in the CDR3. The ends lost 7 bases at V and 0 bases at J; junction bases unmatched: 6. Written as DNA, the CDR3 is TGTGCCAGCACCAGGGGGTGGGGCTCTGGGGCCAACGTCCTGACTTTC. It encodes CASTRGWGSGANVLTF. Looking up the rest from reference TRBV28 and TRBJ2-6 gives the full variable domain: DVKVTQSSRYLVKRTGEKVFLECVQDMDHENMFWYRQDPGLGLRLIYFSYDVKMKEKGDIPEGYSVSREKKERFSLILESASTNQTSMYLCASTRGWGSGANVLTFGAGSRLTVL.

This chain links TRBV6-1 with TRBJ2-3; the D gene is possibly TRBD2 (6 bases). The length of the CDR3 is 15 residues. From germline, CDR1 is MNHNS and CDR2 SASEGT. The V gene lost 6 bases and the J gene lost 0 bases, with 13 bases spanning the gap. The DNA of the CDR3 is TGTGCCAGCAGCTGGAGGGCGGGTAGCACAGATACGCAGTATTTT. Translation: CASSWRAGSTDTQYF.

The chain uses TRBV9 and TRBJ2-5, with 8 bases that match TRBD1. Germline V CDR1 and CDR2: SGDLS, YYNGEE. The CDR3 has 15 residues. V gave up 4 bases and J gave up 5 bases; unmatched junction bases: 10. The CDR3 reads CASSLEQGVVETQYF. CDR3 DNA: TGTGCCAGCAGCCTTGAACAGGGGGTGGTGGAGACCCAGTACTTC. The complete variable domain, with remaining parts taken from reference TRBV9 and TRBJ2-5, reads DSGVTQTPKHLITATGQRVTLRCSPRSGDLSVYWYQQSLDQGLQFLIQYYNGEERAKGNILERFSAQQFPDLHSELNLSSLELGDSALYFCASSLEQGVVETQYFGPGTRLLVL.